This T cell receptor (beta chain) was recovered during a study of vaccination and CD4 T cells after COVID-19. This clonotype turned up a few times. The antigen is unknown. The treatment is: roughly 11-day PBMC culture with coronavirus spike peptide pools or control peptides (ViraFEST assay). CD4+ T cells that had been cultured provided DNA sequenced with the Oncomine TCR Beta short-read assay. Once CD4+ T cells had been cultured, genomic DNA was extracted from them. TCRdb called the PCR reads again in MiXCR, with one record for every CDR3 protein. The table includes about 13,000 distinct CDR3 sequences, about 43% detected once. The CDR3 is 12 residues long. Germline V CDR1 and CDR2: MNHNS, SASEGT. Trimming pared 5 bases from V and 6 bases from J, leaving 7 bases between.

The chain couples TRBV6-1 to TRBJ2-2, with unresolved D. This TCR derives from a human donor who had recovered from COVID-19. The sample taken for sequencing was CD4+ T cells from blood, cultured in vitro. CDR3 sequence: CASSPFPGELFF. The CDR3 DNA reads TGTGCCAGCAGTCCGTTTCCCGGGGAGCTGTTTTTT.